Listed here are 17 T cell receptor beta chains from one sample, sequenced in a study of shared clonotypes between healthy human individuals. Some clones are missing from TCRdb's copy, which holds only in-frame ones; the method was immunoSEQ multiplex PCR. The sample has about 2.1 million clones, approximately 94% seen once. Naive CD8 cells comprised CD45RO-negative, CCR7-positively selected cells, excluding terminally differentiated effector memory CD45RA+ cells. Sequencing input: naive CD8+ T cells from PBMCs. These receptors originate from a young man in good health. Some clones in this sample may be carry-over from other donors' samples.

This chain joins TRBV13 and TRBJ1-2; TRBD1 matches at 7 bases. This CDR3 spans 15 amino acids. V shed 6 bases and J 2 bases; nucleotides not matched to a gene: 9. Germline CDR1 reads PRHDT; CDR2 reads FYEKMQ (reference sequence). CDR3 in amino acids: CASSIQGISNYGYTF. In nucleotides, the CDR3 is TGTGCCAGCAGTATACAGGGGATCTCGAACTATGGCTACACCTTC.

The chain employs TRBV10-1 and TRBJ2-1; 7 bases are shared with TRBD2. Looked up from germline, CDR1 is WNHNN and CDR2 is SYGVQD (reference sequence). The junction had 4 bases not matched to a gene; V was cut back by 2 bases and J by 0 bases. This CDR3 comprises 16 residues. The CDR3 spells CASSEDGGSSYNEQFF. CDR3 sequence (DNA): TGCGCCAGCAGTGAGGACGGGGGGAGCTCCTACAATGAGCAGTTCTTC.

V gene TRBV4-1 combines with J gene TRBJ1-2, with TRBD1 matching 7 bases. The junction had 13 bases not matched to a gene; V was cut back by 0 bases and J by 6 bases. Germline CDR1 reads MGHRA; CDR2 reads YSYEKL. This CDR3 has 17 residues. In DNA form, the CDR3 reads TGCGCCAGCAGCCAAGATGAATCCCGAGGGGGCGCAGATGGCTACACCTTC. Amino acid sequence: CASSQDESRGGADGYTF.

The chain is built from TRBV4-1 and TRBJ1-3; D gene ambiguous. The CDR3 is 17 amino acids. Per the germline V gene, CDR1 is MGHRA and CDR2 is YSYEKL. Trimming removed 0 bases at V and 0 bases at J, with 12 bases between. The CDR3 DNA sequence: TGCGCCAGCAGCCAAGAGCCCCCAGGTGCCTCTGGAAACACCATATATTTT. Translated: CASSQEPPGASGNTIYF.

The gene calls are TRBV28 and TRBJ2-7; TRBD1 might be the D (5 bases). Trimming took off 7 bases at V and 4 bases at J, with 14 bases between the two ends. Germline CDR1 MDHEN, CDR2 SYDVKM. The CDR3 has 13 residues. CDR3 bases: TGTGCCAGCAACGGTAGGGGCAGGTACGAGCAGTACTTC. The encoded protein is CASNGRGRYEQYF.

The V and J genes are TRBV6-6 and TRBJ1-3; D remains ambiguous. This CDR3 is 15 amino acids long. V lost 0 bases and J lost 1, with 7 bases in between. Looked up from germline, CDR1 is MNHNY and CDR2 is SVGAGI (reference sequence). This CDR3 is CASSYSEGSGNTIYF. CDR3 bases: TGTGCCAGCAGTTACTCTGAGGGATCTGGAAACACCATATATTTT.

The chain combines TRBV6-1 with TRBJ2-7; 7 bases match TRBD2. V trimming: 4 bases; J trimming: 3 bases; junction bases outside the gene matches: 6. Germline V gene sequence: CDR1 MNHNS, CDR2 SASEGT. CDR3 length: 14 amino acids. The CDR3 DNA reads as TGTGCCAGCAGTGGGGGGAGGGCCAACTACGAGCAGTACTTC. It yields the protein CASSGGRANYEQYF.

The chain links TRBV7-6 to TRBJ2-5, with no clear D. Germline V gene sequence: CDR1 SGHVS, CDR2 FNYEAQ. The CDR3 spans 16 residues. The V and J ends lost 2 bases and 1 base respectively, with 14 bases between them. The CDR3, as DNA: TGTGCCAGCAGCTTATTAGGGCCGGGCAGCCAAGAGACCCAGTACTTC. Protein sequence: CASSLLGPGSQETQYF.

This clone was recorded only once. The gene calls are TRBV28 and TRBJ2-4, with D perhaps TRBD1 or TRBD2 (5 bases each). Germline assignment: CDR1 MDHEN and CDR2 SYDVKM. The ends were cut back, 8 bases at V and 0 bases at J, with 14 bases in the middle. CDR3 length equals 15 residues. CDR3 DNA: TGTGCCAGCTTTTCATCCGGGACAGCCAAAAACATTCAGTACTTC. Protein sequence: CASFSSGTAKNIQYF.

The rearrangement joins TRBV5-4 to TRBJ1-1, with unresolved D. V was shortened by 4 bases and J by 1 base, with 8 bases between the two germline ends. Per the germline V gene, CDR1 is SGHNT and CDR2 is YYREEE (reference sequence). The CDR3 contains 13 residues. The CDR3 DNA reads TGTGCCAGCAGCCAGAACAAGAACACTGAAGCTTTCTTT. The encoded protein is CASSQNKNTEAFF.

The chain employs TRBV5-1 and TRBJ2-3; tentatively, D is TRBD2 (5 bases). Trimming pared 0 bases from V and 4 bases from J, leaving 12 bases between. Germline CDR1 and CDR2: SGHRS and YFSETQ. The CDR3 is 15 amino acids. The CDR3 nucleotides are TGCGCCAGCAGCTTGGAGCGAGGGAGCCCAGATACGCAGTATTTT. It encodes CASSLERGSPDTQYF. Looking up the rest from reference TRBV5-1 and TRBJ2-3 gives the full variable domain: KAGVTQTPRYLIKTRGQQVTLSCSPISGHRSVSWYQQTPGQGLQFLFEYFSETQRNKGNFPGRFSGRQFSNSRSEMNVSTLELGDSALYLCASSLERGSPDTQYFGPGTRLTVL.

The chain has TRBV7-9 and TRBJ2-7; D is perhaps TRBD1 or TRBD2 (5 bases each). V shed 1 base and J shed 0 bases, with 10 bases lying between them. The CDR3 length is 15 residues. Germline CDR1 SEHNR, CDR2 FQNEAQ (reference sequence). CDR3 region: CASSLGDLNSYEQYF. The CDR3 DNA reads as TGTGCCAGCAGCTTAGGGGACCTCAACTCCTACGAGCAGTACTTC.

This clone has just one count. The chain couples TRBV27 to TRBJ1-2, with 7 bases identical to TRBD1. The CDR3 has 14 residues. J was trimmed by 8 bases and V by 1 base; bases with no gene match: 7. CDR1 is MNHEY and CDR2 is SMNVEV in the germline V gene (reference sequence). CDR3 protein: CASSLYGQGEGYTF. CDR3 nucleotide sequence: TGTGCCAGCAGTTTATATGGGCAGGGGGAGGGCTACACCTTC.

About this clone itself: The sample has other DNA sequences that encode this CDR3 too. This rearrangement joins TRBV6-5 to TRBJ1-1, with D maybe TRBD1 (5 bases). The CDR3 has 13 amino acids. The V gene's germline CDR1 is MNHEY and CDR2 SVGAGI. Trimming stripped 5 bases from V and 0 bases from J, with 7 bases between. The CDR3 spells CASSLGVNTEAFF. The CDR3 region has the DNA TGTGCCAGCAGTCTAGGGGTGAACACTGAAGCTTTCTTT.

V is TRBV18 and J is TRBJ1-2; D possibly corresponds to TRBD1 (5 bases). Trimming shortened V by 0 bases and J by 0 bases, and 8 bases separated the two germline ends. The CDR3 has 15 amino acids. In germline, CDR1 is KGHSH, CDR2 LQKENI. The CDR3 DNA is TGTGCCAGCTCACCACCAAGGGGCACTAACTATGGCTACACCTTC. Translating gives CASSPPRGTNYGYTF. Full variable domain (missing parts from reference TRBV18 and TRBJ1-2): NAGVMQNPRHLVRRRGQEARLRCSPMKGHSHVYWYRQLPEEGLKFMVYLQKENIIDESGMPKERFSAEFPKEGPSILRIQQVVRGDSAAYFCASSPPRGTNYGYTFGSGTRLTVV.

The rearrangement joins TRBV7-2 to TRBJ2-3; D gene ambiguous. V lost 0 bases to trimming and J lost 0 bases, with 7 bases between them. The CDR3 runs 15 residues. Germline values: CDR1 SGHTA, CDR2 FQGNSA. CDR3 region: CASSLASFSTDTQYF. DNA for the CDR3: TGTGCCAGCAGCTTAGCGTCGTTTAGCACAGATACGCAGTATTTT. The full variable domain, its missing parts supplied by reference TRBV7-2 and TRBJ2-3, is GAGVSQSPSNKVTEKGKDVELRCDPISGHTALYWYRQSLGQGLEFLIYFQGNSAPDKSGLPSDRFSAERTGGSVSTLTIQRTQQEDSAVYLCASSLASFSTDTQYFGPGTRLTVL.

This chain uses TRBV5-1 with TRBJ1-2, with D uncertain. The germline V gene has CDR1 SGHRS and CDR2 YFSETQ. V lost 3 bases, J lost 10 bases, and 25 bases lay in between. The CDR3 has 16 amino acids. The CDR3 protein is CASSSRIDTLPTDYTF. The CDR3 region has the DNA TGCGCCAGCAGCTCCCGTATCGACACCCTCCCAACCGACTACACCTTC.